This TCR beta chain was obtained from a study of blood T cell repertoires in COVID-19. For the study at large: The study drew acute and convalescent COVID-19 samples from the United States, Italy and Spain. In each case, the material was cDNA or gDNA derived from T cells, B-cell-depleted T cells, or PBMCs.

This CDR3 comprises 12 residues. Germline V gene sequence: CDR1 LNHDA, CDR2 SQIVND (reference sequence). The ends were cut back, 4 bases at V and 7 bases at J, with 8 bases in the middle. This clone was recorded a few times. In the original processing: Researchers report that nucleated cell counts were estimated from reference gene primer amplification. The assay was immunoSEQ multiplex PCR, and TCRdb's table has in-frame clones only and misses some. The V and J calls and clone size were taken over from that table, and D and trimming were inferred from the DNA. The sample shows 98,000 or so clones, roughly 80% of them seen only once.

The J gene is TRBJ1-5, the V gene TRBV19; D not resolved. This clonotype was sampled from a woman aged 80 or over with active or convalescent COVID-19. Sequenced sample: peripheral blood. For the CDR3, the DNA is TGTGCCAGTAGTAACAGAGGGCAGCCCCAGCATTTT. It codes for CASSNRGQPQHF.